This T cell receptor (beta chain) originates from a study of molecular identifiers for immune sequencing clone quantification (dated 2018 in TCRdb). Context from the whole study: For a replicate experiment, the RNA from either approximately 20,000 or 100,000 naive CD8 T cells was divided into five aliquots, and four of those aliquots went on to sequencing. The study was a methods study using CD8 T cells to benchmark molecular-identifier clustering-based TCR repertoire sequencing (MIDCIRS) and TCR RNA copy counting. Study-wide conclusions, independent of this receptor: Spiked-in Jurkat TCR RNA equal to a single cell's worth was reported to be detectable even within 1,200,000 naive CD8 T cells. Spiked-in Jurkat TCR RNA (10 copies' worth), which is not part of the donor repertoire, was contained in the naive libraries. In CMV-specific effector cells, over 97% of molecules were held by clones above 20 RNA copies, whereas under 1% of molecules were held by such clones in naive cells. Without barcode sub-clustering, chimeric consensus sequences inflated TCR diversity; chimeras reached as high as 47%. The sizes of highly expanded clones could end up underestimated when identical TCR molecules share a barcode. Modeling gave 3 to 3.5 recovered TCR RNA copies per cell versus 8 to 10 by digital PCR, implying approximately 32% capture efficiency.

This clonotype came up many times. Its antigen is currently not known. Base qualities are not recorded, but no much larger clone differs from it by a single base. From cysteine to phenylalanine, the CDR3 is 14 amino acids long. Left in the record is the CDR3 DNA by itself, 42 bases read in frame from the first base. Trimmed from V: 5 bases; trimmed from J: 5 bases; junction bases lacking a gene match: 2. The germline V gene (reference sequence) provides CDR1 SEHNR and CDR2 FQNEAQ. Libraries of naive CD8 T cells were built from anywhere between about 17,000 and 1,000,000 sorted cells, with 10%, 30% or 50% of the purified RNA used. Naive CD8 T cells, defined as CD8+CD4-CCR7+CD45RA+, were FACS-sorted into RLT Plus buffer on a BD FACSAria II. To test detection sensitivity, Jurkat RNA equivalent to more than 9 TCR copies was spiked into samples of about 19,000-1,000,000 naive CD8 T cells. Enrichment of CD8 T cells was performed with RosetteSep CD8+ T Cell Enrichment Cocktail and Ficoll-Paque, after which ACK red cell lysis was carried out.

Libraries were prepared through PCR. The data were produced on an Illumina HiSeq 4000. Bulk TCR libraries were prepared as previously described, using TCR primers listed in Table S5. The Qiagen AllPrep DNA/RNA kit was used to purify total RNA. Before analysis, reads from multiple sequencing runs of one library were combined. The paper's data handling went like this. Only reads with exact TCR constant sequence were kept, trimmed to 150 nt, and grouped by their 12-nt molecular barcodes. Reads in each barcode group were sub-clustered using a 15% Levenshtein threshold, and a quality-weighted consensus sequence was built for each RNA molecule. Non-functional sequences were removed, as were lower-count sequences one edit away from another. Based on fitting two negative binomial distributions, any barcode sub-cluster with under 20% of the maximum read count was discarded. Using fastp trimming at Q25 and MiXCR clonotype assembly, TCRdb reanalyzed the public sequencing data and kept in-frame beta chains. Rows are combined by CDR3 protein, so each entry shows the most common genes and DNA. The V and J calls and clone size are TCRdb's, not the authors'. For this sample there are approximately 12,000 distinct CDR3 sequences; more than 15% appear just once. 1.3% to 1.5% of the sample is taken by the ten largest.

Material: naive CD8+ T cells from blood, with Jurkat cell RNA spiked in. The cell subset or site tag for this specimen amounts to: FACS-sorted CD8+CD4-CCR7+CD45RA+ naive T cells. This clonotype was sampled from a human donor in good health. Some libraries in this study had Jurkat cell RNA spiked in. The V and J genes are TRBV7-9 and TRBJ1-5, with 11 bases aligning to TRBD1. The sequence in DNA is TGTGCCAGCAGCCTGGGACAGGGGGATCAGCCCCAGCATTTT. It encodes CASSLGQGDQPQHF.